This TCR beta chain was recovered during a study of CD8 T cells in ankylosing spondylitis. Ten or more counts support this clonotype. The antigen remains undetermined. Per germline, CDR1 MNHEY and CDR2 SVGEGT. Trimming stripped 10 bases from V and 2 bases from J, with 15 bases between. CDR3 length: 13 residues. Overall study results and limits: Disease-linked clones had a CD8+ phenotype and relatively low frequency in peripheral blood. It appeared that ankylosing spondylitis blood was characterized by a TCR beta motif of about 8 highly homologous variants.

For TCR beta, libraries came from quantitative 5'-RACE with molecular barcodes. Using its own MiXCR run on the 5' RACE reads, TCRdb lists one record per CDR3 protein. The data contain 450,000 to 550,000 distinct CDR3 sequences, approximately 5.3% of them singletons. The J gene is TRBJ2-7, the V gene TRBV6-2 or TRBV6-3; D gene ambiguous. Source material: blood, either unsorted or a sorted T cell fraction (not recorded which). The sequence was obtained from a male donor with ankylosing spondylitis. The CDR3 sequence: CATDAGDPYEQYF. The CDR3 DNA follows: TGTGCCACCGACGCAGGCGACCCCTACGAGCAGTACTTC.